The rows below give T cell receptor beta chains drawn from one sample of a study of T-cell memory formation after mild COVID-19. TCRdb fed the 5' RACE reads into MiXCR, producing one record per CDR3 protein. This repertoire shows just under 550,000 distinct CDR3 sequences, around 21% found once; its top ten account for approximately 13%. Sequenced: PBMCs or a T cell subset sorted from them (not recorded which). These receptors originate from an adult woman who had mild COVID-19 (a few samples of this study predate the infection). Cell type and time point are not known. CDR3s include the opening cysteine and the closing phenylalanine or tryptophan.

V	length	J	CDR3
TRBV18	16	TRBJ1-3	CASSPWTESSGNTIYF
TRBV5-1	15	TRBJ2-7	CASSLGGRGFYEQYF
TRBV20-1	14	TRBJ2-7	CSATFGGPSYEQYF
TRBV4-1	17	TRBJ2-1	CASSLPSGGADYNEQFF
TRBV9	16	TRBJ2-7	CASSVSPRDKTYEQYF
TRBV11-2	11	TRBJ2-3	CASATPDTQYF
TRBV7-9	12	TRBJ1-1	CASTWAVAEAFF
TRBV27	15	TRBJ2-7	CASSFKGTPSYEQYF
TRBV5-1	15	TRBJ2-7	CASTLGGTSDYEQYF
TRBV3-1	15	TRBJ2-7	CASSQAAGSSYEQYF
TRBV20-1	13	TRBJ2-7	CSAGAGVSYEQYF
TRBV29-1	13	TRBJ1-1	CSATGVMNTEAFF
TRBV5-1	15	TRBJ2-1	CASHFPGLGIHEQFF
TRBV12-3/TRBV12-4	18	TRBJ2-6	CASSPSTGKVSGANVLTF
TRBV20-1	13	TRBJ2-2	CSATSGDTGELFF
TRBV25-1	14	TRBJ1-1	CASSEPGVNTEAFF
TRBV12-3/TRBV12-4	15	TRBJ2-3	CASSQNPGSTDTQYF
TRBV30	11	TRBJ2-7	CAWGSSYEQYF
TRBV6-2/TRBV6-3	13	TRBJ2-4	CASSYGPWDIQYF
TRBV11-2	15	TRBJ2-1	CASSSFGTGVHEQFF
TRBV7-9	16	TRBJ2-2	CASSIPPLANTGELFF
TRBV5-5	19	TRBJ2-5	CASSFSLAGSSDREETQYF
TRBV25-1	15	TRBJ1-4	CASSELSGGLPLLFF
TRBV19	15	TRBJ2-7	CASSTGTSGFYEQYF
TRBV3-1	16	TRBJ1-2	CASSQYGQGVFYGYTF
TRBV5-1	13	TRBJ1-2	CASSVTESYGYTF
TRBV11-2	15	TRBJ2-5	CASSSRQGLAETQYF
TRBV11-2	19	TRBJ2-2	CASSSQGRLRQGYTGELFF
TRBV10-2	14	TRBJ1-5	CASGQGMSNQPQHF
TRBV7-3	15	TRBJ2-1	CASSLTWGLYNEQFF
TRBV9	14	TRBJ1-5	CASSVGAGNQPQHF
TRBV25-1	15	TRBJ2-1	CASSDSGRPYNEQFF
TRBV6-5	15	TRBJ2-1	CASSYRGTIYNEQFF
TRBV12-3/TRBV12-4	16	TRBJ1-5	CATSPRGLVGNQPQHF
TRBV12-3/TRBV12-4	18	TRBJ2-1	CASSRGSDSRGSYNEQFF
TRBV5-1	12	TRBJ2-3	CASASGTDTQYF
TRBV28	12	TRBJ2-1	CASSFESWEQFF
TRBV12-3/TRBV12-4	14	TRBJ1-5	CASSLGRGHQPQHF
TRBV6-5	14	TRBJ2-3	CASTDSQGSDTQYF
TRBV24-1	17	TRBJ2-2	CATSDPGQDSNTGELFF
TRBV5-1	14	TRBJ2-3	CASSLGDTTDTQYF
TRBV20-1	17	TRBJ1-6	CSARHFDKPIGDSPLHF
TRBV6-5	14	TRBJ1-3	CASSPQGSGNTIYF